The 27 T cell receptor beta chains below come from one sample, sequenced in a study of T-cell reconstitution after alpha-beta-depleted transplantation in children. Unique molecular identifiers tagged the TCRbeta library. TCRdb called the PCR reads again in MiXCR, with one record for every CDR3 protein. The sample comprises a few hundred thousand distinct CDR3 sequences, roughly two fifths of which are singletons, and 25% to 30% rests with the top ten. Sequenced material: PBMCs, taken before TCRalphabeta/CD19-depleted stem cell transplant. These TCRs come from a girl aged 2-10 years with aplastic anemia, due to receive a stem cell transplant.

A word on this clonotype: With a much larger clone just one base away, this may be a read error. This rearrangement joins TRBV6-4 to TRBJ2-3, with a weak D call TRBD2 (6 bases). Germline V gene sequence: CDR1 MRHNA, CDR2 SNTAGT. CDR3 size: 16 residues. CDR3 in amino acids: CVSSAELSGSTDTQYF. The CDR3 DNA is TGTGTCAGCAGTGCAGAATTGAGCGGGAGCACAGATACGCAGTATTTT.

V is TRBV12-3 or TRBV12-4 and J is TRBJ2-5, with D possibly matching TRBD2 (7 bases). This CDR3 spans 17 amino acids. Trimming removed 6 bases at V and 1 base at J, with 21 bases between. The CDR3 DNA is TGTGCCAGCAGCCGCAAGGGGTCGGGGGGCCTCCAAGAGACCCAGTACTTC. It encodes CASSRKGSGGLQETQYF.

This clonotype occurred a few times. The rearrangement links TRBV30 to TRBJ2-7; D is unclear. Deletions cut 0 bases from V and 2 bases from J, with 11 bases between. The CDR3 spans 14 residues. The germline V gene has CDR1 GTSNPN and CDR2 SVGIG (reference sequence). The CDR3 spells CAWSVGAGTYEQYF. The CDR3, as DNA: TGTGCCTGGAGTGTAGGCGCAGGCACCTACGAGCAGTACTTC.

The chain has TRBV18 and TRBJ2-7; D gene ambiguous. V gave up 0 bases and J gave up 2 bases, with 5 bases separating them. Germline V gene lookup returns CDR1 KGHSH and CDR2 LQKENI. The CDR3 spans 13 residues. CDR3 nucleotide sequence: TGTGCCAGCTCACCACCGAGTACCTACGAGCAGTACTTC. Encoded protein: CASSPPSTYEQYF.

The V call is TRBV2, the J call TRBJ2-1; TRBD1 agrees at 11 bases. CDR3 length: 14 residues. The germline gives CDR1 SNHLY, CDR2 FYNNEI. Trimming took 6 bases from V and 4 from J; bases not matched to a gene: 2. This chain's CDR3 is CASRGQGVYNEQFF. The CDR3 nucleotides read TGTGCCAGCAGGGGACAGGGGGTTTACAATGAGCAGTTCTTC.

The chain joins TRBV18 to TRBJ1-4; 10 bases line up with TRBD1. From germline, CDR1 is KGHSH and CDR2 LQKENI. With 6 bases clipped from V and 8 bases from J, the junction kept 12 bases outside the gene matches. This CDR3 spans 16 amino acids. CDR3 residues: CASSPRTGTGAEKLFF. CDR3 bases: TGTGCCAGCTCCCCTCGGACCGGGACAGGGGCCGAAAAACTGTTTTTT.

The CDR3 sequence is CASSYPGQGKYLNTEAFF. CDR3 nucleotide sequence: TGTGCCAGCAGTTACCCGGGACAGGGGAAATACTTGAACACTGAAGCTTTCTTT. This chain uses TRBV6-2 or TRBV6-3 with TRBJ1-1; 10 bases align to TRBD1. The trim removed 2 bases at V and 0 bases at J, leaving 9 bases unmatched. CDR3 length: 18 residues. In germline, CDR1 is MNHEY, CDR2 SVGEGT.

The rearrangement joins TRBV7-2 to TRBJ2-7; D remains ambiguous. The CDR3 runs 14 residues. V was shortened by 5 bases and J by 0 bases, with 11 bases between the two germline ends. Per germline, CDR1 SGHTA and CDR2 FQGNSA. The CDR3 nucleotides are TGTGCCAGCAGCCTCACGGTGAACTCCTACGAGCAGTACTTC. Its protein product is CASSLTVNSYEQYF.

This clonotype was seen just once. The genes are TRBV4-2 and TRBJ2-7; 11 nucleotides agree with TRBD2. With V trimmed by 4 bases and J by 6 bases, 14 bases remained unmatched. The CDR3 length is 17 residues. The germline V gene encodes CDR1 LGHNA and CDR2 YNFKEQ. DNA for the CDR3: TGTGCCAGCAGCCCGCATGAACTAGCGGGAGCCGGGGGCGAGCAGTACTTC. Its translation is CASSPHELAGAGGEQYF.

V usage is TRBV30 and J usage is TRBJ1-2; TRBD1 matches at 9 bases. V was clipped by 2 bases and J by 4 bases; unmatched bases: 5. This CDR3 region has 14 residues. In germline, CDR1 is GTSNPN, CDR2 SVGIG (reference sequence). The CDR3 is CAWSPGQGPYGYTF. The DNA for the CDR3 is TGTGCCTGGAGTCCCGGACAGGGGCCCTATGGCTACACCTTC.

In this sample, this clonotype turned up once. This rearrangement joins TRBV27 to TRBJ1-4; TRBD1 is a possible D gene (5 bases). This CDR3 comprises 14 residues. Germline CDR1 and CDR2: MNHEY and SMNVEV (reference sequence). Trimming pared 8 bases from V and 4 bases from J, leaving 14 bases between. The CDR3 spells CASQGWGINEKLFF. CDR3 DNA: TGTGCCAGCCAGGGATGGGGGATTAATGAAAAACTGTTTTTT.

In this sample, this clonotype turned up a few times. CDR3 bases: TGCAGTGCTAAACTGGCGGGAGACGGTCCCCCCGGGGAGCTGTTTTTT. This encodes CSAKLAGDGPPGELFF. This rearrangement joins TRBV20-1 to TRBJ2-2, with TRBD2 matching over 7 bases. The CDR3 runs 16 residues. Germline CDR1 and CDR2: DFQATT and SNEGSKA (reference sequence). Germline trimming cut 4 bases from V and 6 bases from J; bases unmatched to any gene: 14.

The chain links TRBV20-1 to TRBJ2-7; 7 nucleotides match TRBD2. In germline, CDR1 is DFQATT, CDR2 SNEGSKA (reference sequence). This CDR3 spans 15 amino acids. With V trimmed by 3 bases and J by 7 bases, 15 bases remained unmatched. The CDR3 DNA follows: TGCAGTGCTAGTAGAAGGATAGCGGGCTTTTGGGAGCAGTACTTC. Its protein product is CSASRRIAGFWEQYF.

This clonotype was observed a handful of times. The V and J genes are TRBV20-1 and TRBJ2-1, with 12 bases that match TRBD2. CDR1 is DFQATT, CDR2 SNEGSKA, per germline (reference sequence). The CDR3 length is 15 residues. V was pared by 6 bases and J by 2 bases, with 5 bases of the junction left unmatched. In DNA, the CDR3 is TGCAGTGCCGTTAGACTAGCGGGAGCCTACAATGAGCAGTTCTTC. This gives the protein CSAVRLAGAYNEQFF.

The J gene is TRBJ2-7, the V gene TRBV6-5, with 7 bases that match TRBD1. Germline-derived CDR1 and CDR2 are MNHEY and SVGAGI. Trimming at V came to 8 bases and at J to 3 bases, leaving 4 bases not matched to a gene. This CDR3 spans 12 amino acids. Here the CDR3 reads CASGTDLYEQYF. CDR3 bases: TGTGCCAGCGGGACAGACCTCTACGAGCAGTACTTC.

This clonotype was recorded at least ten times. This chain joins TRBV11-3 and TRBJ2-1; D unclear. The germline CDR1 and CDR2 sequences are SGHNT and YENEEA. V was pared by 5 bases and J by 0 bases, with 14 bases between. The CDR3 runs to 16 residues. CDR3 residues: CASSDKAESSYNEQFF. The DNA for the CDR3 is TGTGCCAGCAGCGATAAGGCCGAAAGCTCCTACAATGAGCAGTTCTTC.

A few counts support this clonotype. The V gene is TRBV14, the J gene TRBJ2-5; maybe TRBD1 (5 bases). V dropped 10 bases and J dropped 2 bases, with 11 bases sitting between them. Germline V lookup: CDR1 SGHDN, CDR2 FVKESK. The CDR3 sequence is 12 residues long. DNA of the CDR3: TGTGCCACGTCGAGGACACAAGAGACCCAGTACTTC. Translating gives CATSRTQETQYF. Full variable domain (missing parts from reference TRBV14 and TRBJ2-5): EAGVTQFPSHSVIEKGQTVTLRCDPISGHDNLYWYRRVMGKEIKFLLHFVKESKQDESGMPNNRFLAERTGGTYSTLKVQPAELEDSGVYFCATSRTQETQYFGPGTRLLVL.

The CDR3 bases are TGTGCCAGCACTGCAGCGGGAGGGCCCTGGAATGAGCAGTTCTTC. It codes for CASTAAGGPWNEQFF. The chain combines TRBV6-1 with TRBJ2-1, with 10 bases lining up with TRBD2. V lost 7 bases to trimming and J lost 7 bases; unmatched junction nucleotides: 10. CDR1 is MNHNS and CDR2 is SASEGT in the germline V gene. The CDR3 runs to 15 residues.

This clonotype was counted between two and nine times. The chain couples TRBV10-3 to TRBJ2-3; 7 bases fit TRBD2. Germline-derived CDR1 and CDR2 are ENHRY and SYGVKD. Trimming took 6 bases from V and 0 from J; bases not matched to a gene: 6. The CDR3 runs to 15 residues. This CDR3 is CAIRSGTASTDTQYF. The DNA of the CDR3 is TGTGCCATCAGAAGCGGGACGGCTAGCACAGATACGCAGTATTTT.

This clonotype showed up just a few times. The V call is TRBV27, the J call TRBJ2-7; the D gene is possibly TRBD1 (5 bases). Germline CDR1 reads MNHEY; CDR2 reads SMNVEV (reference sequence). The CDR3 length is 12 residues. V lost 5 bases and J 6 bases, leaving 11 bases between the germline ends. The chain's CDR3 is CASSPYRGEQYF. CDR3 sequence (DNA): TGTGCCAGCAGTCCCTATAGGGGCGAGCAGTACTTC.

The J gene is TRBJ2-7, the V gene TRBV4-1; D possibly corresponds to TRBD1 (7 bases). This CDR3 is built from 14 residues. The germline gives CDR1 MGHRA, CDR2 YSYEKL. With 4 bases removed from V and 5 bases from J, the gap between germline ends came to 15 bases. CDR3 amino acids: CASSLRQGGNEQYF. The DNA of the CDR3 is TGCGCCAGCAGCCTCAGACAGGGAGGAAACGAGCAGTACTTC.

This clonotype has more than one count but fewer than ten. This chain connects TRBV28 to TRBJ1-5; the match to TRBD1 covers 7 bases. CDR1 is MDHEN and CDR2 is SYDVKM in the germline V gene. Trimming took 6 bases from V and 0 from J; bases not matched to a gene: 14. The CDR3 contains 18 residues. The CDR3 DNA is TGTGCCAGCAGCGGACAGGAAGTAAATAAGTATAGCAATCAGCCCCAGCATTTT. Amino acid sequence: CASSGQEVNKYSNQPQHF. Full variable domain (outside the CDR3, taken from reference TRBV28 and TRBJ1-5): DVKVTQSSRYLVKRTGEKVFLECVQDMDHENMFWYRQDPGLGLRLIYFSYDVKMKEKGDIPEGYSVSREKKERFSLILESASTNQTSMYLCASSGQEVNKYSNQPQHFGDGTRLSIL.

This clonotype was recorded at least ten times. This rearrangement joins TRBV12-3 or TRBV12-4 to TRBJ1-4; D remains ambiguous. V lost 3 bases to trimming and J lost 8 bases, with 10 bases between them. CDR3 length: 13 residues. CDR3 loop: CASSFKGSEKLFF. The CDR3 DNA sequence: TGTGCCAGCAGTTTTAAGGGAAGCGAAAAACTGTTTTTT.

The gene calls are TRBV6-5 and TRBJ2-7; TRBD1 might be the D (5 bases). This CDR3 contains 14 residues. Trimming cost V 0 bases and J 4 bases, with 10 bases left between them. Looked up from germline, CDR1 is MNHEY and CDR2 is SVGAGI. The CDR3 bases are TGTGCCAGCAGTTACTCAGGGGCGCGGTACGAGCAGTACTTC. It codes for CASSYSGARYEQYF.

The table lists this clonotype with a few counts. V is TRBV3-1 and J is TRBJ1-2; the D gene is possibly TRBD1 (5 bases). The CDR3 runs to 15 residues. Germline V lookup: CDR1 LGHDT, CDR2 YNNKEL (reference sequence). V lost 3 bases and J 7 bases, leaving 18 bases between the germline ends. The CDR3 loop is CASSHLDRPSAGYTF. The CDR3 DNA sequence: TGTGCCAGCAGCCACTTAGACAGACCCTCGGCTGGCTACACCTTC.

This sequence joins TRBV11-3 and TRBJ2-1, with D unclear. The V gene's germline CDR1 is SGHNT and CDR2 YENEEA. Trimming cost V 0 bases and J 1 base, with 10 bases left between them. The CDR3 runs to 16 residues. CDR3 nucleotides: TGTGCCAGCAGCTTAGATCGTGGCGGATCCTACAATGAGCAGTTCTTC. This sequence encodes CASSLDRGGSYNEQFF. Full variable domain (missing parts from reference TRBV11-3 and TRBJ2-1): EAGVVQSPRYKIIEKKQPVAFWCNPISGHNTLYWYLQNLGQGPELLIRYENEEAVDDSQLPKDRFSAERLKGVDSTLKIQPAELGDSAVYLCASSLDRGGSYNEQFFGPGTRLTVL.

The chain uses TRBV6-1 and TRBJ2-3, with TRBD2 matching over 10 bases. V lost 6 bases, J lost 2 bases, and 5 bases stayed unmatched. In germline, CDR1 is MNHNS, CDR2 SASEGT. The CDR3 loop spans 15 amino acids. The CDR3 here is CASRLAGALTDTQYF. In DNA, the CDR3 is TGTGCCAGCAGGCTAGCGGGAGCTCTCACAGATACGCAGTATTTT.